Included here is one T cell receptor (beta chain) sequence, with context. Its matching antigen is unknown. The data were obtained in a study of monozygotic twins with inflammatory bowel disease. Overall study results and limits: The study found lower TCRbeta diversity (inverse Simpson) in IBD patients than in healthy co-twins.

Blood samples, whole and unsorted for T cells, yielded the isolated total RNA. The team made cDNA by running eight separate reactions for each sample. Template switching introduced UMIs that contain a 6-nucleotide sample barcode. TCRdb derives one entry per CDR3 protein from the 5' RACE reads, leaving out DNA. The sample has approximately 400,000 distinct CDR3 sequences, and its top ten clones hold 2% to 3%. The CDR3 consists of 16 residues. The germline V gene has CDR1 DFQATT and CDR2 SNEGSKA (reference sequence). This chain joins TRBV20-1 and TRBJ2-5; TCRdb picks TRBD1, but there is no DNA to check that call. The sequencing sample was made of blood. This receptor was identified in a human donor with ulcerative colitis or Crohn's disease, or a healthy co-twin of an affected twin (not recorded which). The CDR3 protein is CSARDWDRGWQETQYF.